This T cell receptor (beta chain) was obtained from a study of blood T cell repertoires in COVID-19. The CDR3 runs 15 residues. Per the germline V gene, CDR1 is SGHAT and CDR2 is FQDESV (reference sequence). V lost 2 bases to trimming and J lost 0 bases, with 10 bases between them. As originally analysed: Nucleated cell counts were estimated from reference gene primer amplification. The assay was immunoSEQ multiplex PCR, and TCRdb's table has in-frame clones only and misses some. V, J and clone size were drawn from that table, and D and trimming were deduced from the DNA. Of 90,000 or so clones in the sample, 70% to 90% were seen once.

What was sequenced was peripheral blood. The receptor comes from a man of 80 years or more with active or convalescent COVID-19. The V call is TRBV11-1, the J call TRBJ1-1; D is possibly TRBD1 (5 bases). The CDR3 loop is CASSLQGGMNTEAFF. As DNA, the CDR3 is TGTGCCAGCAGCTTACAGGGTGGGATGAACACTGAAGCTTTCTTT.